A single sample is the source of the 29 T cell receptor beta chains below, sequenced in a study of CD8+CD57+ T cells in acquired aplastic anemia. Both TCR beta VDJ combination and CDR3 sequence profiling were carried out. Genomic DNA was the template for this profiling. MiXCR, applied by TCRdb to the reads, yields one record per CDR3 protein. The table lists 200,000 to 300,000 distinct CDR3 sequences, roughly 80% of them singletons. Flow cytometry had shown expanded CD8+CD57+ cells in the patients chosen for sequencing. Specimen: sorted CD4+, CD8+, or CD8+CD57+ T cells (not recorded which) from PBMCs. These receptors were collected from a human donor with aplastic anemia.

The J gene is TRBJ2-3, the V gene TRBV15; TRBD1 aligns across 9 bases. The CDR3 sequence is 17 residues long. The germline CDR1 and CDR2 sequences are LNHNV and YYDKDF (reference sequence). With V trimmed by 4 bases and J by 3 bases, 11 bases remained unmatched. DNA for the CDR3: TGTGCCACCAGCAAACTGACAGGGGGTTGGGGGACAGATACGCAGTATTTT. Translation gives CATSKLTGGWGTDTQYF.

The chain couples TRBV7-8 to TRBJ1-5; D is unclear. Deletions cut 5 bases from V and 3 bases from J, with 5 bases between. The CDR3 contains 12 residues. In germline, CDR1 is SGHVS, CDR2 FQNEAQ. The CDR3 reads CASSLDNQPQHF. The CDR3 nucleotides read TGTGCCAGCAGCCTTGACAATCAGCCCCAGCATTTT.

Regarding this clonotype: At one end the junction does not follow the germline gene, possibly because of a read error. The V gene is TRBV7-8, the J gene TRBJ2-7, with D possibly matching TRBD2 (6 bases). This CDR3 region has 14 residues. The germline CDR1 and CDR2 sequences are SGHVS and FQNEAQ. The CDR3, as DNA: TGTGCCAGCAGCTTAGTGGGGGGTACCGATACGCAGTATTTC. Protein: CASSLVGGTDTQYF. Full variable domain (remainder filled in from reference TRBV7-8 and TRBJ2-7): GAGVSQSPRYKVAKRGQDVALRCDPISGHVSLFWYQQALGQGPEFLTYFQNEAQLDKSGLPSDRFFAERPEGSVSTLKIQRTQQEDSAVYLCASSLVGGTDTQYFGPGTRLTVT.

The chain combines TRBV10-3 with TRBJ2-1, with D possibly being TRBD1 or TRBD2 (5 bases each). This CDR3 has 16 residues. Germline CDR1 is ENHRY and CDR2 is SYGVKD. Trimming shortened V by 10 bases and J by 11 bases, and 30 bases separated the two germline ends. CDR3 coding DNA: TGTGCCAGCAGCCAGAGGGGCGCAAACGGTCAGGATAAGCAGTTCTTC. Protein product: CASSQRGANGQDKQFF.

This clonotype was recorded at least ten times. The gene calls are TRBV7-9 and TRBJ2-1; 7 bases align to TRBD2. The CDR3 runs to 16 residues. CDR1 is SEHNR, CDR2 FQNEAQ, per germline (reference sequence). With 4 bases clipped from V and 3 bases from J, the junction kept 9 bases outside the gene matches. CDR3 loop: CASSSTAGRDYNEQFF. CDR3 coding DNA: TGTGCCAGCAGCTCCACAGCGGGGCGGGACTACAATGAGCAGTTCTTC.

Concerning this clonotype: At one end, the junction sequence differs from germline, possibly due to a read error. CDR3 residues: CARSVGGHNSPLLF. The CDR3 nucleotides read TGTGCCCGCAGCGTAGGGGGTCATAATTCGCCCCTCCTCTTT. The chain combines TRBV7-9 with TRBJ1-6, with D tentatively TRBD1 (6 bases). The CDR3 covers 14 residues. From germline, CDR1 is SEHNR and CDR2 FQNEAQ (reference sequence).

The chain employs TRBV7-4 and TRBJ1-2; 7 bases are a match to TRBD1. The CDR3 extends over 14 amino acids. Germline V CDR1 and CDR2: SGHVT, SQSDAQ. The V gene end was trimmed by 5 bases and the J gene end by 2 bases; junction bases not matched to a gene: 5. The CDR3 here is CASSAYRGNYGYTF. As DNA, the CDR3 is TGTGCCAGCAGCGCATACAGGGGAAACTATGGCTACACCTTC.

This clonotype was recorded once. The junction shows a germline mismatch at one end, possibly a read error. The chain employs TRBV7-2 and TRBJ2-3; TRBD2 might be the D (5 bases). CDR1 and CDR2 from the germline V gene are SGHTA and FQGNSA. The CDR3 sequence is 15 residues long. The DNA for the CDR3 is TGTGCCAGCAGCTTAGCGGGAGATCCCACAAATACGCAGTATTTT. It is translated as CASSLAGDPTNTQYF.

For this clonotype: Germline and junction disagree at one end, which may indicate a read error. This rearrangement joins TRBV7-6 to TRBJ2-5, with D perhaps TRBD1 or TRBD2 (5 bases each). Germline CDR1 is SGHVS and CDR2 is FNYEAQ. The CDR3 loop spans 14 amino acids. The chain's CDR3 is CATSRGRGEAIQYF. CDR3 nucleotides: TGTGCCACCAGCAGAGGGAGAGGGGAAGCTATCCAGTACTTC.

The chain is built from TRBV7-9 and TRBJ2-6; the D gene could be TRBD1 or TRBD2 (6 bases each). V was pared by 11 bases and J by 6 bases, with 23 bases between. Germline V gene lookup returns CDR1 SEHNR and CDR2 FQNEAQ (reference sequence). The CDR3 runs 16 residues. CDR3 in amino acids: CAGQWAGDSQANVLTF. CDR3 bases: TGTGCCGGACAGTGGGCTGGGGACTCCCAGGCCAACGTCCTGACTTTC.

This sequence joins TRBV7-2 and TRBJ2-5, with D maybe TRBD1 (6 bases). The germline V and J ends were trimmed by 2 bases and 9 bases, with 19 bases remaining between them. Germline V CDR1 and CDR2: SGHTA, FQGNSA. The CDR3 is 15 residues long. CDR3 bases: TGTGCCAGCAGCTTACGGCTAGCAGGGGCTACGGCCCAGTACTTC. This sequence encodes CASSLRLAGATAQYF.

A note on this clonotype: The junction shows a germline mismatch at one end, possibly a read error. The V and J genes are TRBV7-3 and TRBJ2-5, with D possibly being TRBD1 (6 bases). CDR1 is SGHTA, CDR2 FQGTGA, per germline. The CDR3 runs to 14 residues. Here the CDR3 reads CASSSGRGDPTSSF. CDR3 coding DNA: TGTGCCAGCAGCAGCGGCAGGGGAGATCCTACGAGCAGTTTC.

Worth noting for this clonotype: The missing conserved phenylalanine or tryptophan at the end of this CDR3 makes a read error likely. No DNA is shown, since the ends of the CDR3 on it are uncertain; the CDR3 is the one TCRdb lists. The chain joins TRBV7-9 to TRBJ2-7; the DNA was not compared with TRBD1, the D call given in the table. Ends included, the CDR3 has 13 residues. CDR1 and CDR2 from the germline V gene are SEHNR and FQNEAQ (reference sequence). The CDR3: CASSAVDGGEDTQ.

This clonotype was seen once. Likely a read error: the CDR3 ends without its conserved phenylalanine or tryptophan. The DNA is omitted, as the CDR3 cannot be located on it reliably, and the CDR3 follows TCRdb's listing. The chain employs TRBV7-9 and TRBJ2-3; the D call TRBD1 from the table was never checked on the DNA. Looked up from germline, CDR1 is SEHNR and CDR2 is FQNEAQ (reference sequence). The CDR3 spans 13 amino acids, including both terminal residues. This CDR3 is CASSLVQGNNSPL.

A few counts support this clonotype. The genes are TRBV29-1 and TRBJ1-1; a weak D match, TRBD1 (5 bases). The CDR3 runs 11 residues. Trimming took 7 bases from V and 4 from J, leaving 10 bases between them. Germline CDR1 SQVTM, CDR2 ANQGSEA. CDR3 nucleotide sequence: TGCAGCGCCGGAGGGGTCACTGAAGCTTTCTTT. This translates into CSAGGVTEAFF.

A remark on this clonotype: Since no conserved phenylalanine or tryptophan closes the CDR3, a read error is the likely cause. CDR3: CSVSGASGGPNVEQFV. CDR3 DNA sequence: TGCAGCGTATCGGGGGCTAGCGGTGGCCCCAACGTTGAGCAGTTCGTC. V and J are TRBV29-1 and TRBJ2-1; possible D gene TRBD2, 7 bases. The CDR3 has 16 residues. V lost 6 bases to trimming and J lost 9 bases, with 27 bases between them. Germline CDR1 SQVTM, CDR2 ANQGSEA.

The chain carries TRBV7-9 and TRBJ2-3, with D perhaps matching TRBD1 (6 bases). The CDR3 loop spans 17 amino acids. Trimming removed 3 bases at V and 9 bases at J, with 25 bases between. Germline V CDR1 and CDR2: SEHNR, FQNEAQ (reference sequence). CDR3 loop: CASSFLTGDYFTETQYF. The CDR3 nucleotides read TGTGCCAGCAGCTTTTTGACAGGCGATTACTTCACGGAGACGCAGTATTTT.

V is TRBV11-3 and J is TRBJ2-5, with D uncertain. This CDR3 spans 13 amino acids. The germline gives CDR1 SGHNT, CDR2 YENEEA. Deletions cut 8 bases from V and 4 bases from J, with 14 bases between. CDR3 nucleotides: TGTGCCAGCGAGCCATCCCGGGCAGAGACCCAGTACTTC. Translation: CASEPSRAETQYF.

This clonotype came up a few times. In nucleotides, the CDR3 is TGTGCCAGCGGGGCCGGGGACACCGGGGAGCTGTTTTTT. It encodes CASGAGDTGELFF. The V and J genes are TRBV2 and TRBJ2-2, with D possibly called TRBD1 or TRBD2 (5 bases each). This CDR3 comprises 13 residues. V was trimmed by 8 bases and J by 3 bases, leaving 10 bases between them. Germline loops: CDR1 SNHLY, CDR2 FYNNEI.

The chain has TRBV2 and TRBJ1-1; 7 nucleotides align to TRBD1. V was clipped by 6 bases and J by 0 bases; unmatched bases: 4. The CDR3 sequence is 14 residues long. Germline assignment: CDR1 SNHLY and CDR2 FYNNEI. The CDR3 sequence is CASRGTALNTEAFF. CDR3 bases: TGTGCCAGCAGGGGGACAGCTTTGAACACTGAAGCTTTCTTT.

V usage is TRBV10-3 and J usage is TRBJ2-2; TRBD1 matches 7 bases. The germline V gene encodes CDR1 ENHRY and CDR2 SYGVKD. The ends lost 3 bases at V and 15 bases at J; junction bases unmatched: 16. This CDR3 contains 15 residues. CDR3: CAISDYQGESGEVFF. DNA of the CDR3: TGTGCCATCAGTGATTACCAGGGGGAATCAGGCGAAGTGTTTTTT.

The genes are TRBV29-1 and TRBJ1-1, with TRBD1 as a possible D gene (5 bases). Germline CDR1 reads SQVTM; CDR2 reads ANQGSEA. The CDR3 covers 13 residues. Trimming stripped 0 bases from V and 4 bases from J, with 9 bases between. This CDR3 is CSVEDGRGTEAFF. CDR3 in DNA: TGCAGCGTTGAAGATGGGAGGGGCACTGAAGCTTTCTTT. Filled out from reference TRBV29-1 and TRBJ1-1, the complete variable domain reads SAVISQKPSRDICQRGTSLTIQCQVDSQVTMMFWYRQQPGQSLTLIATANQGSEATYESGFVIDKFPISRPNLTFSTLTVSNMSPEDSSIYLCSVEDGRGTEAFFGQGTRLTVV.

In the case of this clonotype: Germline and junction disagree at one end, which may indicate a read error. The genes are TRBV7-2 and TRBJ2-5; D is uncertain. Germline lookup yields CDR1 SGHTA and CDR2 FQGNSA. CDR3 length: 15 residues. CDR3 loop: CASSFAQNTKEIQYF. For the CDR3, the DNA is TGTGCCAGCAGCTTCGCCCAGAATACAAAAGAGATCCAGTACTTC.

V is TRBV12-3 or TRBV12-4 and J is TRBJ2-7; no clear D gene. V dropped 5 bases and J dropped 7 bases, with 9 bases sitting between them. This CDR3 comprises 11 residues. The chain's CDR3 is CASSPSVEQYF. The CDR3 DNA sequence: TGTGCCAGCAGTCCCAGTGTGGAGCAGTACTTC.

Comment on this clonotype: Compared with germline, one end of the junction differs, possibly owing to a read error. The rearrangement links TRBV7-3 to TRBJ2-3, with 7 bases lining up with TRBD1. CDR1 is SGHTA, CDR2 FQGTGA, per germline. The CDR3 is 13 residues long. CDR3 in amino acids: CASSSNRGDWLHF. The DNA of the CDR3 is TGTGCCAGCAGCTCTAACAGGGGAGATTGGCTACACTTT.

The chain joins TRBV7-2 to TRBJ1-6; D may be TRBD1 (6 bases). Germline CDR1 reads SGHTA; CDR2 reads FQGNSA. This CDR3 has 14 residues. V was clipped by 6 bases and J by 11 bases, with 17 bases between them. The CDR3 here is CASSSDSAIAPLHF. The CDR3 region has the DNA TGTGCCAGCAGTTCGGACAGCGCAATTGCACCCCTCCACTTT.

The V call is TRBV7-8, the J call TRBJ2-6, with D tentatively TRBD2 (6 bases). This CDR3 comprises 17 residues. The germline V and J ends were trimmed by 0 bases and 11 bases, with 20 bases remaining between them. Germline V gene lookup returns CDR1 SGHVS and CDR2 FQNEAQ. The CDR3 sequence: CASSLAGGPAGEYVLTF. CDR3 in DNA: TGTGCCAGCAGCTTAGCGGGGGGTCCCGCTGGGGAGTACGTCCTGACTTTC.

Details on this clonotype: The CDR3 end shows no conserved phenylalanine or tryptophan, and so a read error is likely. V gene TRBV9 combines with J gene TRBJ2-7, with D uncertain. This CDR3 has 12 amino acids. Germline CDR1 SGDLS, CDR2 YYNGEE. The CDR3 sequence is CASSLDHYQQYI. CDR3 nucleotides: TGTGCCAGCAGCTTGGACCACTACCAGCAGTACATC.

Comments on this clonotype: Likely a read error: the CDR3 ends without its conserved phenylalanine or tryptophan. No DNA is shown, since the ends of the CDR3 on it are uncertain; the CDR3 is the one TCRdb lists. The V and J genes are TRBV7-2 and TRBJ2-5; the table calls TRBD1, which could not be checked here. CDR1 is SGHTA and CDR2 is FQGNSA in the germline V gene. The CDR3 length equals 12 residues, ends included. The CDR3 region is CASRLTGETQYG.